The 16 T cell receptor beta chains given below trace back to one sample, sequenced in a study of blood T cell repertoires in COVID-19. Produced via immunoSEQ multiplex PCR; TCRdb's table is partial and in-frame only. The table has fewer than 600,000 clones, around nine tenths seen once. The sequencing input was PBMCs or T cells enriched from blood (not recorded which). Receptor source: a woman between 40 and 50 years old who had recovered from COVID-19.

This clone was detected only once. The chain recombines TRBV5-6 with TRBJ2-7; TRBD1 matches 9 bases. With V trimmed by 4 bases and J by 2 bases, 10 bases remained unmatched. The CDR3 runs to 16 residues. In germline, CDR1 is SGHDT, CDR2 YYEEEE. In DNA form, the CDR3 reads TGTGCCAGCAGCGAGGGACAGGGAATGCAGACCTACGAGCAGTACTTC. Its protein is CASSEGQGMQTYEQYF.

The chain combines TRBV18 with TRBJ1-1, with D maybe TRBD1 (5 bases). The germline V gene has CDR1 KGHSH and CDR2 LQKENI. The CDR3 covers 15 residues. The V and J ends lost 2 bases and 3 bases respectively, with 13 bases between them. In nucleotides, the CDR3 is TGTGCCAGCTCACCAGCCCTCCGGGGGGACACTGAAGCTTTCTTT. Its translation is CASSPALRGDTEAFF.

This sequence joins TRBV4-1 and TRBJ2-3; TRBD1 matches 10 bases. This CDR3 comprises 16 residues. V dropped 4 bases and J dropped 0; count of bases not matched to a gene: 4. Germline V CDR1 and CDR2: MGHRA, YSYEKL. The CDR3 DNA follows: TGCGCCAGCAGCCTGACAGGGGGCCTTAGCACAGATACGCAGTATTTT. It is translated as CASSLTGGLSTDTQYF.

The chain is built from TRBV7-2 and TRBJ2-7; D might be TRBD2 (6 bases). V was trimmed by 4 bases and J by 7 bases, leaving 17 bases between them. Germline V gene sequence: CDR1 SGHTA, CDR2 FQGNSA. The CDR3 loop spans 14 amino acids. For the CDR3, the DNA is TGTGCCAGCAGCTCCCAGCGGGTGGATTTGGAGCAGTACTTC. This encodes CASSSQRVDLEQYF.

This clone was found a few times. This chain links TRBV27 with TRBJ1-1; D might be TRBD1 (6 bases). The germline gives CDR1 MNHEY, CDR2 SMNVEV (reference sequence). CDR3 length: 15 amino acids. V gave up 4 bases and J gave up 4 bases, with 16 bases separating them. CDR3 loop: CASSSYTGLGTEAFF. CDR3 DNA: TGTGCCAGCAGTTCATACACAGGGTTGGGCACTGAAGCTTTCTTT.

The chain employs TRBV18 and TRBJ1-1, with 7 bases that match TRBD1. Germline V gives CDR1 KGHSH, CDR2 LQKENI. The CDR3 is 14 amino acids. Losses at the gene ends were 6 bases for V and 6 bases for J; bases not matched to a gene: 10. In DNA, the CDR3 is TGTGCCAGCTCTCGTACTACAGGGGAGGCTGAAGCTTTCTTT. This translates into CASSRTTGEAEAFF.

The rearrangement joins TRBV4-3 to TRBJ1-3, with unresolved D. Germline V lookup: CDR1 LGHNA, CDR2 YSLEER. V was clipped by 0 bases and J by 0 bases, with 6 bases between them. The CDR3 sequence is 15 residues long. The CDR3 DNA is TGCGCCAGCAGCCAAGATTCAGTCTCTGGAAACACCATATATTTT. Translating it yields CASSQDSVSGNTIYF.

This clone occurred a few times. The chain uses TRBV18 and TRBJ2-3; D possibly corresponds to TRBD2 (6 bases). The CDR3 length is 15 residues. CDR1 KGHSH and CDR2 LQKENI come from the germline V gene. Deletions cut 2 bases from V and 1 base from J, with 10 bases between. In DNA form, the CDR3 reads TGTGCCAGCTCACCAATAGCGGACCGCACAGATACGCAGTATTTT. Protein product: CASSPIADRTDTQYF. The full variable domain, in which reference TRBV18 and TRBJ2-3 provide the parts outside the CDR3, is NAGVMQNPRHLVRRRGQEARLRCSPMKGHSHVYWYRQLPEEGLKFMVYLQKENIIDESGMPKERFSAEFPKEGPSILRIQQVVRGDSAAYFCASSPIADRTDTQYFGPGTRLTVL.

The table lists this clone with a count of one. This sequence joins TRBV27 and TRBJ2-3; a weak D match, TRBD1 (6 bases). This CDR3 has 13 residues. Looked up from germline, CDR1 is MNHEY and CDR2 is SMNVEV (reference sequence). Trimming removed 5 bases at V and 1 base at J, with 7 bases between. CDR3 nucleotides: TGTGCCAGCAGTAACAGGGGCACAGATACGCAGTATTTT. This encodes CASSNRGTDTQYF.

The chain is built from TRBV7-9 and TRBJ2-1; TRBD2 matches at 8 bases. There are 19 residues in the CDR3. Germline V CDR1 and CDR2: SEHNR, FQNEAQ (reference sequence). V was clipped by 7 bases and J by 3 bases; unmatched bases: 20. The CDR3 nucleotides read TGTGCCAGCACCCAAAGGGGTAGCGGGGTCTCGAGAGTCTACAATGAGCAGTTCTTC. Its translation is CASTQRGSGVSRVYNEQFF. The variable domain in full, completed from reference TRBV7-9 and TRBJ2-1, reads DTGVSQNPRHKITKRGQNVTFRCDPISEHNRLYWYRQTLGQGPEFLTYFQNEAQLEKSRLLSDRFSAERPKGSFSTLEIQRTEQGDSAMYLCASTQRGSGVSRVYNEQFFGPGTRLTVL.

This chain's CDR3 is CASSLRRERDTDTQYF. The CDR3, as DNA: TGTGCCAGCAGCTTACGGCGGGAGAGGGATACAGATACGCAGTATTTT. The V and J genes are TRBV7-6 and TRBJ2-3, with 7 bases lining up with TRBD2. V was clipped by 2 bases and J by 3 bases; unmatched bases: 8. Germline loops: CDR1 SGHVS, CDR2 FNYEAQ. CDR3 size: 16 residues.

The rearrangement links TRBV14 to TRBJ2-1; 8 bases are shared with TRBD1. The V gene's germline CDR1 is SGHDN and CDR2 FVKESK. There are 17 residues in the CDR3. V dropped 0 bases and J dropped 7; count of bases not matched to a gene: 11. This CDR3 is CASSQDRQGLTGNEQFF. The CDR3 DNA follows: TGTGCCAGCAGCCAAGACAGACAGGGGCTCACGGGGAATGAGCAGTTCTTC.

CDR3 DNA: TGCAGCGTCAGGACAGGGTTCCCTGAAGCTTTCTTT. As protein: CSVRTGFPEAFF. The chain carries TRBV29-1 and TRBJ1-1; 8 nucleotides agree with TRBD1. The J segment lost 6 bases and the V segment lost 6 bases, leaving 6 bases of the junction unmatched. The CDR3 consists of 12 residues. CDR1 is SQVTM and CDR2 is ANQGSEA in the germline V gene.

This chain links TRBV5-8 with TRBJ2-1, with 9 bases aligning to TRBD2. This CDR3 contains 16 residues. V gave up 0 bases and J gave up 5 bases; unmatched junction bases: 6. Germline CDR1 is SGHTS and CDR2 is YDEGEE. CDR3 protein: CASSLARTSDHNEQFF. In DNA, the CDR3 is TGTGCCAGCAGCTTGGCCCGGACTAGCGACCACAATGAGCAGTTCTTC.

The gene calls are TRBV12-3 or TRBV12-4 and TRBJ2-2; D ambiguous. V lost 6 bases and J lost 0, with 5 bases in between. CDR3 length equals 13 residues. Here the CDR3 DNA reads TGTGCCAGCAGCCGTTCGAACACCGGGGAGCTGTTTTTT. It translates to CASSRSNTGELFF.

The chain employs TRBV11-2 and TRBJ2-3, with D possibly TRBD2 on 6 matching bases. This CDR3 has 15 amino acids. V was clipped by 10 bases and J by 2 bases, with 19 bases between them. Per germline, CDR1 SGHAT and CDR2 FQNNGV. The CDR3 is CATDAGTRHTDTQYF. CDR3 nucleotide sequence: TGTGCCACCGACGCAGGGACTCGACACACAGATACGCAGTATTTT.